Each of the 27 T cell receptor beta chains below was sequenced from the same sample in a study of follicular helper T cells after annual influenza vaccination. The data were produced by immunoSEQ multiplex PCR, yet TCRdb's version contains in-frame clones alone and is incomplete. The sample carries around 9,000 clones, about four fifths recorded once. The time point denotes: 2013-2014 season, 7 days after vaccination. The sequencing here drew on CXCR5- memory CD4+ T cells sorted from blood, taken 7 days after influenza vaccination. All receptors derive from an adult who received the influenza vaccine.

This clone came up a few times. V is TRBV4-1 and J is TRBJ2-1; D gene unclear. Germline lookup yields CDR1 MGHRA and CDR2 YSYEKL. This CDR3 spans 16 amino acids. The V end lost 4 bases, the J end lost 0 bases, and 13 bases lay between the germline ends. The CDR3 is CASSPETESSYNEQFF. The CDR3 region has the DNA TGCGCCAGCAGCCCTGAGACGGAGAGCTCCTACAATGAGCAGTTCTTC.

A single count supports this clone. The V call is TRBV5-4, the J call TRBJ1-2; TRBD1 agrees at 7 bases. Germline CDR1 reads SGHNT; CDR2 reads YYREEE (reference sequence). The CDR3 extends over 15 amino acids. Unmatched junction bases numbered 4, after V lost 2 bases and J lost 0 bases. The CDR3: CASSFRDRANYGYTF. CDR3 coding DNA: TGTGCCAGCAGCTTCCGGGACAGAGCTAACTATGGCTACACCTTC. Filled out from reference TRBV5-4 and TRBJ1-2, the complete variable domain reads ETGVTQSPTHLIKTRGQQVTLRCSSQSGHNTVSWYQQALGQGPQFIFQYYREEENGRGNFPPRFSGLQFPNYSSELNVNALELDDSALYLCASSFRDRANYGYTFGSGTRLTVV.

The chain links TRBV10-2 to TRBJ1-2; D gene uncertain. CDR1 and CDR2 (germline): WSHSY, SAAADI. The CDR3 loop spans 13 amino acids. The V gene lost 5 bases and the J gene lost 1 base, with 8 bases spanning the gap. The CDR3 bases are TGCGCCAGCAGTATGGACCTTAACTATGGCTACACCTTC. Amino acids: CASSMDLNYGYTF.

This clone was detected a few times. V and J are TRBV5-6 and TRBJ1-2, with 8 bases matching TRBD1. CDR1 and CDR2 from the germline V gene are SGHDT and YYEEEE. The CDR3 is 13 amino acids. J lost 5 bases, V lost 3 bases, and 3 bases had no gene match. This CDR3 is CASSSDRGYGYTF. The CDR3 DNA is TGTGCCAGCAGCTCAGACAGGGGTTATGGCTACACCTTC.

This chain joins TRBV6-5 and TRBJ2-4; 7 bases are shared with TRBD1. The J segment lost 5 bases and the V segment lost 5 bases, leaving 6 bases of the junction unmatched. There are 14 residues in the CDR3. Germline assignment: CDR1 MNHEY and CDR2 SVGAGI. The CDR3, as DNA: TGTGCCAGCAGTACCGGGACAGTTGAAAACATTCAGTACTTC. Translation gives CASSTGTVENIQYF.

The chain joins TRBV4-3 to TRBJ2-7; no definite D call. CDR3 length equals 15 residues. Trimming pared 2 bases from V and 4 bases from J, leaving 15 bases between. Germline V gene lookup returns CDR1 LGHNA and CDR2 YSLEER. This CDR3 reads CASSQMPFGAYEQYF. The CDR3 DNA sequence: TGCGCCAGCAGCCAAATGCCGTTCGGAGCGTACGAGCAGTACTTC.

The CDR3 bases are TGCGCCAGCAGCTTGGGGCTTATCACAGATACGCAGTATTTT. It codes for CASSLGLITDTQYF. V usage is TRBV5-1 and J usage is TRBJ2-3; the D is unclear. Trimming cost V 0 bases and J 2 bases, with 7 bases left between them. Germline V gives CDR1 SGHRS, CDR2 YFSETQ. The CDR3 totals 14 residues. Full variable domain (missing parts from reference TRBV5-1 and TRBJ2-3): KAGVTQTPRYLIKTRGQQVTLSCSPISGHRSVSWYQQTPGQGLQFLFEYFSETQRNKGNFPGRFSGRQFSNSRSEMNVSTLELGDSALYLCASSLGLITDTQYFGPGTRLTVL.

The chain employs TRBV2 and TRBJ1-2, with a tentative D call TRBD1 (5 bases). This CDR3 spans 15 amino acids. V was trimmed by 2 bases and J by 14 bases, leaving 24 bases between them. Germline V gene sequence: CDR1 SNHLY, CDR2 FYNNEI. CDR3 region: CASSENVQVGGVETF. CDR3 sequence (DNA): TGTGCCAGCAGTGAAAACGTCCAGGTTGGAGGGGTAGAGACCTTC. Supplemented by reference TRBV2 and TRBJ1-2, the full variable domain reads EPEVTQTPSHQVTQMGQEVILRCVPISNHLYFYWYRQILGQKVEFLVSFYNNEISEKSEIFDDQFSVERPDGSNFTLKIRSTKLEDSAMYFCASSENVQVGGVETFGSGTRLTVV.

The chain uses TRBV6-6 and TRBJ1-1; D ambiguous. Germline CDR1 MNHNY, CDR2 SVGAGI (reference sequence). There are 15 residues in the CDR3. Trimming took off 0 bases at V and 4 bases at J, with 12 bases between the two ends. CDR3 nucleotide sequence: TGTGCCAGCAGTTACTCTGGTGGGGATGGCACTGAAGCTTTCTTT. The encoded protein is CASSYSGGDGTEAFF.

In its sample, this clone was seen a few times. This sequence joins TRBV7-9 and TRBJ1-1; D is possibly TRBD1 (5 bases). V was shortened by 7 bases and J by 2 bases, with 14 bases between the two germline ends. Per germline, CDR1 SEHNR and CDR2 FQNEAQ (reference sequence). The CDR3 sequence is 14 residues long. CDR3 nucleotides: TGTGCCAGCACCATAGGACAATCCAACACTGAAGCTTTCTTT. Its translation is CASTIGQSNTEAFF.

The V and J genes are TRBV11-2 and TRBJ2-3; the match to TRBD2 covers 9 bases. The junction had 6 bases not matched to a gene; V was cut back by 1 base and J by 4 bases. The CDR3 is made up of 16 amino acids. Per the germline V gene, CDR1 is SGHAT and CDR2 is FQNNGV. The CDR3 loop is CASSLVVSGSADTQYF. The CDR3 region has the DNA TGTGCCAGCAGCTTAGTAGTTAGCGGGAGTGCAGATACGCAGTATTTT.

The chain has TRBV4-3 and TRBJ1-4; TRBD1 might be the D (5 bases). This CDR3 region has 17 residues. V shed 3 bases and J shed 5 bases, with 19 bases lying between them. The V gene's germline CDR1 is LGHNA and CDR2 YSLEER. CDR3 in DNA: TGCGCCAGCAGCCATCCCAAGGGGAGAAGAACAAATGAAAAACTGTTTTTT. Protein sequence: CASSHPKGRRTNEKLFF.

The chain joins TRBV7-9 to TRBJ1-3, with a weak D call TRBD1 (5 bases). Germline lookup yields CDR1 SEHNR and CDR2 FQNEAQ (reference sequence). The V end lost 5 bases, the J end lost 2 bases, and 22 bases lay between the germline ends. The length of the CDR3 is 18 residues. CDR3 bases: TGTGCCAGCAGCCCAACCCCCTTCTCAGGGCCAACTGGAAACACCATATATTTT. It encodes CASSPTPFSGPTGNTIYF.

The chain is built from TRBV2 and TRBJ2-3; the D gene could be TRBD1 or TRBD2 (5 bases each). The CDR3 contains 14 residues. Germline CDR1 reads SNHLY; CDR2 reads FYNNEI. The V end lost 8 bases, the J end lost 4 bases, and 16 bases lay between the germline ends. CDR3 in DNA: TGTGCCAGCGGGGGTTCACTTGTCGCAGATACGCAGTATTTT. Encoded protein: CASGGSLVADTQYF.

The chain is built from TRBV9 and TRBJ2-2; a possible D gene is TRBD1 (6 bases). Germline CDR1 is SGDLS and CDR2 is YYNGEE. Between the trimmed V and J ends, which lost 4 bases and 7 bases, there was a span of 17 bases. The CDR3 length is 15 residues. CDR3 protein: CASSPHLLDSGELFF. CDR3 in DNA: TGTGCCAGCAGCCCCCACCTATTGGACAGCGGGGAGCTGTTTTTT.

This clone has more than one count but fewer than ten. The chain's CDR3 is CASSEETGWTLHF. In DNA, the CDR3 is TGTGCCAGCAGTGAGGAGACAGGGTGGACCCTCCACTTT. This chain connects TRBV27 to TRBJ1-6; 7 nucleotides match TRBD1. The CDR3 spans 13 residues. Trimming removed 5 bases from V and 14 bases from J; junction bases left unmatched: 9. CDR1 and CDR2 (germline): MNHEY, SMNVEV (reference sequence).

This chain uses TRBV27 with TRBJ2-7; TRBD2 agrees at 13 bases. This CDR3 is 15 amino acids long. Germline-derived CDR1 and CDR2 are MNHEY and SMNVEV (reference sequence). V lost 6 bases, J lost 1 base, and 3 bases stayed unmatched. In DNA form, the CDR3 reads TGTGCCAGCAGAAGGGGACTAGCGGGATCCTACGAGCAGTACTTC. Its protein is CASRRGLAGSYEQYF.

The rearrangement uses TRBV10-2 and TRBJ1-1, with D hard to call. Germline-derived CDR1 and CDR2 are WSHSY and SAAADI. The CDR3 has 13 residues. V lost 3 bases to trimming and J lost 4 bases, with 9 bases between them. In DNA, the CDR3 is TGCGCCAGCAGTGATTATTCGGGCACTGAAGCTTTCTTT. Translating gives CASSDYSGTEAFF.

The V call is TRBV10-3, the J call TRBJ2-6; the match to TRBD1 covers 10 bases. Trimming took 7 bases from V and 4 from J; bases not matched to a gene: 7. CDR1 ENHRY and CDR2 SYGVKD come from the germline V gene. The CDR3 is made up of 16 amino acids. CDR3 sequence reads: CAINPGQGTGANVLTF. CDR3 sequence (DNA): TGTGCCATCAACCCGGGACAGGGGACCGGGGCCAACGTCCTGACTTTC.

This rearrangement joins TRBV7-2 to TRBJ2-2, with 8 bases identical to TRBD2. The length of the CDR3 is 14 residues. Per germline, CDR1 SGHTA and CDR2 FQGNSA. V shed 5 bases and J 6 bases; nucleotides not matched to a gene: 5. CDR3 sequence (DNA): TGTGCCAGCAGCACGGGACTAGAGCCCGGGGAGCTGTTTTTT. The encoded protein is CASSTGLEPGELFF.

The chain employs TRBV19 and TRBJ2-2; tentatively, D is TRBD1 (6 bases). The CDR3 consists of 18 residues. Between the trimmed V and J ends, which lost 5 bases and 3 bases, there was a span of 22 bases. Germline loops: CDR1 LNHDA, CDR2 SQIVND (reference sequence). CDR3: CASSDHPGTPYYTGELFF. The CDR3 nucleotides read TGTGCCAGTAGTGACCACCCCGGGACACCCTATTACACCGGGGAGCTGTTTTTT.

The chain recombines TRBV4-1 with TRBJ2-1, with TRBD2 matching 12 bases. Germline assignment: CDR1 MGHRA and CDR2 YSYEKL. With V trimmed by 0 bases and J by 7 bases, 7 bases remained unmatched. The CDR3 spans 17 residues. CDR3 sequence (DNA): TGCGCCAGCAGCCAAGAAAGACGGACTAGCGGGATAAATGAGCAGTTCTTC. This gives the protein CASSQERRTSGINEQFF.

This chain links TRBV4-2 with TRBJ1-2, with D perhaps TRBD1 (6 bases). CDR1 LGHNA and CDR2 YNFKEQ come from the germline V gene. V was shortened by 4 bases and J by 5 bases, with 11 bases between the two germline ends. The CDR3 runs to 13 residues. CDR3 in DNA: TGTGCCAGCAGCCCGCGGGGGACATATGGCTACACCTTC. It yields the protein CASSPRGTYGYTF.

DNA for the CDR3: TGTGCCAGCACTTTAGGGACAAGGAACACTGAAGCTTTCTTT. Translation: CASTLGTRNTEAFF. The rearrangement links TRBV7-2 to TRBJ1-1; a possible D gene is TRBD1 (6 bases). The germline CDR1 and CDR2 sequences are SGHTA and FQGNSA. This CDR3 comprises 14 residues. V dropped 7 bases and J dropped 1 base, with 13 bases sitting between them.

The V call is TRBV6-5, the J call TRBJ1-5; 7 positions agree with TRBD1. This CDR3 comprises 15 residues. Germline CDR1 and CDR2: MNHEY and SVGAGI. The junction had 4 bases not matched to a gene; V was cut back by 0 bases and J by 5 bases. CDR3 amino acids: CASSYSRDSHQPQHF. For the CDR3, the DNA is TGTGCCAGCAGTTACTCCCGGGACAGTCATCAGCCCCAGCATTTT.

This clone has just one count. The chain joins TRBV11-3 to TRBJ2-3, with a possible D match to TRBD2 (5 bases). The germline V gene has CDR1 SGHNT and CDR2 YENEEA. The CDR3 length is 15 residues. The V end lost 5 bases, the J end lost 5 bases, and 17 bases lay between the germline ends. CDR3 residues: CASSAMGFGKDTQYF. DNA of the CDR3: TGTGCCAGCAGCGCGATGGGGTTCGGGAAAGATACGCAGTATTTT.

This clone appeared a single time. The rearrangement links TRBV9 to TRBJ1-2; perhaps TRBD1 as D (6 bases). Germline V CDR1 and CDR2: SGDLS, YYNGEE. The CDR3 is 13 amino acids. V was trimmed by 4 bases and J by 4 bases, leaving 11 bases between them. The CDR3 spells CASSRTGPYGYTF. CDR3 bases: TGTGCCAGCAGCCGAACAGGGCCCTATGGCTACACCTTC.